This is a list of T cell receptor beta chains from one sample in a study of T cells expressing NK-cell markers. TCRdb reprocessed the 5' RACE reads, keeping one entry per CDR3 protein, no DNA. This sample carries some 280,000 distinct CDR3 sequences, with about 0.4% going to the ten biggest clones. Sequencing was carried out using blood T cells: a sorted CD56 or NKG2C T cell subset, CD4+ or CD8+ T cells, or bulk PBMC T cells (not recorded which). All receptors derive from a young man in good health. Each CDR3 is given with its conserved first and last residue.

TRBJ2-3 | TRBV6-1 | CASRVGGKDTQYF
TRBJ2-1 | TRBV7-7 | CASSSGRLVSSYNEQFF
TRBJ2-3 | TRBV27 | CASSLGLAADTQYF
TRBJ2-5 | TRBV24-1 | CATSDFSLELGETQYF
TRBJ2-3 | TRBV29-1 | CSVGPALTDTQYF
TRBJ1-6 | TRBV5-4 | CASSFGRASLHF
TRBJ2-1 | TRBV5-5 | CASSLDGRGSYNEQFF
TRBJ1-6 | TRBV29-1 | CSVGGDDSPLHF
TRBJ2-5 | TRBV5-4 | CASSLDQGVGETQYF
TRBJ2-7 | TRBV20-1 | CSTTFRQVGYEQYF
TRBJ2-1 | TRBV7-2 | CASSSMITHNEQFF
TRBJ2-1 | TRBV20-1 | CSARGPGAGVSSYNEQFF
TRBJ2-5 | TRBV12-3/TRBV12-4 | CASSSTGRAETQYF
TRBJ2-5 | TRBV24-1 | CATSEQLAGVEETQYF
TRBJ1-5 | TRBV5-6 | CASSADRNQPQHF
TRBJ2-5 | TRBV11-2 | CASSLHLARQETQYF
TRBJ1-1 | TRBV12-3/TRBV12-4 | CASTRTAGRPRYEAFF
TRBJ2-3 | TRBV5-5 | CASSLNSGVSTDTQYF
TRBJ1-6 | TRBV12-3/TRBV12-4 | CASRAQGQGNSPLHF
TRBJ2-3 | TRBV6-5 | CASSYDSPGRSDTQYF
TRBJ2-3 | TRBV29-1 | CSVRDFWDTQYF
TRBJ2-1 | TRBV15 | CATSRNLAGPYEQFF
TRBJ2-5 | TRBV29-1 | CSVATVETQYF
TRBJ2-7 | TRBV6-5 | CASSYSKASWPDLIYEQYF
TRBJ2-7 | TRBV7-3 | CASSLNPGQGYEQYF
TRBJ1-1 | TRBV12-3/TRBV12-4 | CASSFNTASSTEAFF
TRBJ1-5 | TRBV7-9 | CASSLGGSAGIRNQPQHF
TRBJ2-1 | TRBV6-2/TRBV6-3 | CASGASQGYNEQFF